Below are 15 T cell receptor beta chains sequenced from a single sample in a study of T-cell memory formation after mild COVID-19. TCRdb ran MiXCR on the 5' RACE reads and lists one entry per CDR3 protein. The sample records 200,000 to 300,000 distinct CDR3 sequences, approximately 15% being singletons. Sequencing used PBMCs or a T cell subset sorted from them (not recorded which). The receptors were gathered from a man aged 18 to 29 who had mild COVID-19 (a few samples of this study predate the infection). Cell type and time point are not known.

This clonotype has just a few counts. The chain employs TRBV27 and TRBJ2-7; 9 bases line up with TRBD1. The CDR3 covers 14 residues. Germline CDR1 reads MNHEY; CDR2 reads SMNVEV (reference sequence). The CDR3 bases are TGTGCCAGCAGTTCGGGACAGGGCTCCCACGAGCAGTACGTC. As protein: CASSSGQGSHEQYV.

The rearrangement uses TRBV3-1 and TRBJ1-3; D is unclear. Between the trimmed V and J ends, which lost 1 base and 0 bases, there was a span of 7 bases. The germline V gene has CDR1 LGHDT and CDR2 YNNKEL (reference sequence). The length of the CDR3 is 15 residues. The CDR3 DNA follows: TGTGCCAGCAGCCAAGGGTCTCGCTCTGGAAACACCATATATTTT. It encodes CASSQGSRSGNTIYF. The full variable domain, completed using reference TRBV3-1 and TRBJ1-3, is DTAVSQTPKYLVTQMGNDKSIKCEQNLGHDTMYWYKQDSKKFLKIMFSYNNKELIINETVPNRFSPKSPDKAHLNLHINSLELGDSAVYFCASSQGSRSGNTIYFGEGSWLTVV.

There are a few counts of this clonotype. The chain combines TRBV12-3 or TRBV12-4 with TRBJ2-5; D might be TRBD2 (6 bases). The CDR3 is made up of 15 amino acids. The V gene lost 6 bases and the J gene lost 2 bases, with 16 bases spanning the gap. The CDR3 region has the DNA TGTGCCAGCAGCCGAGGGGATGCGGGACAAGAGACCCAGTACTTC. It specifies CASSRGDAGQETQYF.

The chain links TRBV7-2 to TRBJ2-5, with D maybe TRBD1 (6 bases). V lost 5 bases and J lost 7, with 17 bases in between. The CDR3 is 14 residues long. Germline CDR1 reads SGHTA; CDR2 reads FQGNSA. The CDR3 nucleotides read TGTGCCAGCAGCCCAACAGGGTTTGAAGCGACCCAGTACTTC. This codes for CASSPTGFEATQYF.

This clonotype was detected a few times. The chain recombines TRBV5-4 with TRBJ2-3; 8 bases fit TRBD1. Germline CDR1 is SGHNT and CDR2 is YYREEE (reference sequence). The V segment lost 4 bases and the J segment 6 bases; nucleotides outside the gene matches: 7. CDR3 length: 14 amino acids. DNA for the CDR3: TGTGCCAGCAGCCCCGGGACAGGATGGGATACGCAGTATTTT. Its translation: CASSPGTGWDTQYF.

The chain couples TRBV14 to TRBJ2-3; no definite D call. CDR3 size: 13 residues. V shed 4 bases and J shed 1 base, with 6 bases lying between them. Per germline, CDR1 SGHDN and CDR2 FVKESK. CDR3 sequence (DNA): TGTGCCAGCAGCCCCCTGGGCACAGATACGCAGTATTTT. Encoded protein: CASSPLGTDTQYF.

The CDR3 here is CASSLALASTGELFF. The CDR3 DNA is TGTGCCAGCAGCCTAGCTCTCGCTTCCACCGGGGAGCTGTTTTTT. The chain links TRBV6-2 or TRBV6-3 to TRBJ2-2; the D gene is possibly TRBD2 (5 bases). Trimming shortened V by 6 bases and J by 4 bases, and 15 bases separated the two germline ends. The CDR3 spans 15 residues. The germline V gene encodes CDR1 MNHEY and CDR2 SVGEGT.

This chain connects TRBV20-1 to TRBJ1-2; D is perhaps TRBD1 (5 bases). Looked up from germline, CDR1 is DFQATT and CDR2 is SNEGSKA (reference sequence). Trimming took off 1 base at V and 2 bases at J, with 11 bases between the two ends. This CDR3 comprises 14 residues. The CDR3 reads CSARVRGTNYGYTF. CDR3 DNA: TGCAGTGCTAGAGTAAGGGGCACCAACTATGGCTACACCTTC.

The chain uses TRBV5-5 and TRBJ2-2; D may be TRBD2 (7 bases). The CDR3 consists of 14 residues. Germline V lookup: CDR1 SGHKS, CDR2 YYEKEE (reference sequence). Trimming removed 1 base at V and 6 bases at J, with 10 bases between. The CDR3 region is CASSLWGGAGELFF. In DNA form, the CDR3 reads TGTGCCAGCAGCTTGTGGGGGGGCGCCGGGGAGCTGTTTTTT.

This chain uses TRBV6-6 with TRBJ1-1; 9 nucleotides align to TRBD1. The CDR3 loop spans 14 amino acids. Germline assignment: CDR1 MNHNY and CDR2 SVGAGI (reference sequence). V lost 11 bases, J lost 0 bases, and 7 bases stayed unmatched. CDR3 region: CAGRGQGMNTEAFF. The CDR3 DNA follows: TGTGCCGGACGCGGACAGGGGATGAACACTGAAGCTTTCTTT.

The sample holds a few counts of this clonotype. V usage is TRBV6-2 or TRBV6-3 and J usage is TRBJ1-2, with a weak D call TRBD1 (5 bases). There are 18 residues in the CDR3. Germline V CDR1 and CDR2: MNHEY, SVGEGT. Trimming pared 0 bases from V and 4 bases from J, leaving 21 bases between. This CDR3 reads CASSYSGHSSHLGYGYTF. The CDR3 DNA reads as TGTGCCAGCAGTTACTCTGGACACTCCTCACACCTTGGCTATGGCTACACCTTC.

This clonotype was observed a few times. V and J are TRBV5-1 and TRBJ1-1; D is unclear. This CDR3 is 14 amino acids long. Trimming cost V 0 bases and J 1 base, with 7 bases left between them. The germline CDR1 and CDR2 sequences are SGHRS and YFSETQ. The CDR3 bases are TGCGCCAGCAGCTTGGGACTCGGGAACACTGAAGCTTTCTTT. This gives the protein CASSLGLGNTEAFF. The variable domain in full, with the rest retrieved from reference TRBV5-1 and TRBJ1-1, is KAGVTQTPRYLIKTRGQQVTLSCSPISGHRSVSWYQQTPGQGLQFLFEYFSETQRNKGNFPGRFSGRQFSNSRSEMNVSTLELGDSALYLCASSLGLGNTEAFFGQGTRLTVV.

The genes are TRBV6-2 or TRBV6-3 and TRBJ2-3, with a weak D call TRBD1 (5 bases). Germline CDR1 reads MNHEY; CDR2 reads SVGEGT. CDR3 length equals 12 residues. V lost 2 bases and J lost 13, with 13 bases in between. Here the CDR3 reads CASSYKDNFKYF. Here the CDR3 DNA reads TGTGCCAGCAGTTACAAGGACAACTTCAAGTATTTT.

The chain couples TRBV5-4 to TRBJ2-7, with D possibly being TRBD1 or TRBD2 (5 bases each). Between the trimmed V and J ends, which lost 0 bases and 7 bases, there was a span of 14 bases. This CDR3 is built from 14 residues. Germline CDR1 and CDR2: SGHNT and YYREEE (reference sequence). CDR3 region: CASSLAGDGREQYV. In DNA form, the CDR3 reads TGTGCCAGCAGCTTGGCCGGGGACGGTCGGGAGCAGTACGTC.

The chain is built from TRBV2 and TRBJ2-5; either TRBD1 or TRBD2 may fit D (5 bases each). The germline V gene encodes CDR1 SNHLY and CDR2 FYNNEI. Trimming stripped 4 bases from V and 12 bases from J, with 15 bases between. The CDR3 sequence is 12 residues long. CDR3 nucleotide sequence: TGTGCCAGCAGTGCCGAACGGGACGTGGAGTACTTC. Protein product: CASSAERDVEYF.